The 5 T cell receptor beta chains below come from one sample, sequenced in a study of T cells in Graves' hyperthyroidism and ophthalmopathy. Using RNA transcripts as the source, TCR beta CDR3 regions were amplified. Carried out on the TCR CDR3, a first-round RT-PCR used the HTBI primer set. MiXCR, run by TCRdb on the multiplex PCR reads, gives a single entry per CDR3 protein. The sample lists roughly 570,000 distinct CDR3 sequences, about half occurring once. Sequenced material: peripheral blood or thyroid tissue (not recorded which). The origin of the receptors is an adult woman with Graves' disease, either hyperthyroidism or ophthalmopathy (not recorded which).

The table lists this clonotype with many counts. The chain uses TRBV6-1 and TRBJ1-2; TRBD1 is a possible D gene (6 bases). Germline lookup yields CDR1 MNHNS and CDR2 SASEGT. This CDR3 region has 12 residues. CDR3 residues: CVSRGLGYGYTF. In DNA form, the CDR3 reads TGTGTCTCGCGGGGGCTCGGCTATGGCTACACCTTC.

The rearrangement uses TRBV7-6 and TRBJ1-2; D might be TRBD1 (5 bases). This CDR3 is built from 14 residues. Germline assignment: CDR1 SGHVS and CDR2 FNYEAQ. Trimming removed 5 bases from V and 2 bases from J, with 12 bases in between. In nucleotides, the CDR3 is TGTGCCAGCAGCCCAACAAACAGGAACTATGGCTACACCTTC. Residues: CASSPTNRNYGYTF.

This clonotype was seen ten or more times. The rearrangement joins TRBV5-1 to TRBJ2-7, with 12 bases that match TRBD1. V trimming: 3 bases; J trimming: 6 bases; junction bases outside the gene matches: 1. The CDR3 totals 13 residues. Germline-derived CDR1 and CDR2 are SGHRS and YFSETQ. The CDR3 sequence is CASSWDRGLEQYF. Here the CDR3 DNA reads TGCGCCAGCAGCTGGGACAGGGGGCTCGAGCAGTACTTC.

This clonotype was counted between two and nine times. Here the CDR3 DNA reads TGTGCCGGGGGACAGGGAAACACTGAAGCTTTCTTT. Protein sequence: CAGGQGNTEAFF. The chain recombines TRBV12-3 or TRBV12-4 with TRBJ1-1; 9 nucleotides align to TRBD1. This CDR3 contains 12 residues. Unmatched junction bases numbered 3, after V lost 11 bases and J lost 2 bases.

This clonotype was seen a few times. The chain employs TRBV5-1 and TRBJ2-2; 7 bases fit TRBD2. V shed 8 bases, J shed 1 base, and the junction held 5 bases outside the gene matches. The germline CDR1 and CDR2 sequences are SGHRS and YFSETQ. This CDR3 has 14 residues. DNA for the CDR3: TGCGCCAGTCGGGAGCGGGGGAACACCGGGGAGCTGTTTTTT. This gives the protein CASRERGNTGELFF.